The present TCR beta chain was sequenced within a study of CXCR3-negative and CXCR3-positive naive CD8 T cells. Findings of the study overall: Memory CD8+ cells showed much lower diversity, while both naive subsets were comparably high.

Each TRB cDNA library was prepared by 5' RACE (with UMI labels). TCRdb reprocessed the 5' RACE reads; each CDR3 protein has one entry and no DNA is given. This repertoire comprises over 100,000 distinct CDR3 sequences; its ten largest clones make up nearly 0.5%. For this clonotype: What it binds is not known.

The clonotype was recovered from a human donor in good health. Some clones in this sample may be carry-over from other donors' samples. The source material was naive CXCR3- CD8+ T cells from blood. Stated subset: CD45RO-CCR7+CD27+CD95- naive CD8+ T cells lacking CXCR3 (TNR3-).

The CDR3: CASSLELAGSYEQYF. The V gene is TRBV7-2, the J gene TRBJ2-7; the TRBD2 assignment by TCRdb is unverifiable without DNA. The CDR3 runs to 15 residues. Per germline, CDR1 SGHTA and CDR2 FQGNSA.